This TCR beta chain was documented in a study of blood T cell repertoires in COVID-19. This clone has a single count. CDR3 length equals 14 residues. Trimming at V came to 6 bases and at J to 2 bases, leaving 6 bases not matched to a gene. Germline V gene lookup returns CDR1 MNHEY and CDR2 SVGAGI. Authors' analysis steps: Amplification of reference gene primers was used by the study to estimate nucleated cell counts. Clones were read by immunoSEQ multiplex PCR, and TCRdb kept only the in-frame ones, dropping some. The DNA was the basis for D and trimming; V, J and clone size are from that table. The sample contains 100,000 to 150,000 clones, around 81% of which appear only once.

Sequenced input: peripheral blood. This TCR came from a man aged 65 to 85 with acute or convalescent COVID-19. V usage is TRBV6-5 and J usage is TRBJ2-7; 8 nucleotides match TRBD1. CDR3 sequence: CASSSGTGPYEQYF. The CDR3 DNA reads TGTGCCAGCAGCTCCGGGACAGGCCCCTACGAGCAGTACTTC.